This TCR beta chain originates from a study of CD8 T cells in ankylosing spondylitis. Germline V gives CDR1 SEHNR, CDR2 FQNEAQ (reference sequence). V shed 4 bases and J shed 2 bases, with 18 bases lying between them. The CDR3 has 16 amino acids. With respect to this clonotype: Its antigen is unknown.

For TCR beta, libraries came from quantitative 5'-RACE with molecular barcodes. Each CDR3 protein is one row after TCRdb ran MiXCR on the 5' RACE reads. The data hold over 110,000 distinct CDR3 sequences, with 7% to 9% observed a single time. Study-level points and caveats: Disease-linked clones were reportedly significantly enriched in matched ankylosing spondylitis synovial fluid.

The chain employs TRBV7-9 and TRBJ2-7, with a weak D call TRBD2 (6 bases). The source is a male donor with ankylosing spondylitis. The sample was synovial fluid, either unsorted or a sorted T cell fraction (not recorded which). The CDR3 DNA is TGTGCCAGCAGCTCGGAGGGCGCGATCTCCCCCTACGAGCAGTACTTC. Translating it yields CASSSEGAISPYEQYF.